The rows below give T cell receptor beta chains drawn from one sample of a study of vaccination effects on CD4 cells after COVID-19. The antigens these receptors bind are not known. TCRdb's copy holds only in-frame clones and misses some; the assay was immunoSEQ multiplex PCR. The table lists about 41,000 clones, around 77% of them singletons. The source was CD4+ T cells from PBMCs cultured with HCoV-NL63 spike peptides, collected before COVID-19 vaccination. These receptors were taken from a human donor who received a COVID-19 vaccine. CDR3s include the opening cysteine and the closing phenylalanine or tryptophan. D genes are given only for firm matches.

CASRETDPGRYSNQPQHF TRBV6-1 .
CASSFLERGGSPLHF TRBV7-2 .
CASRQDSSYNEQFF TRBV10-1 .
CASSLSAGGPDEQFF TRBV27 TRBD2
CASSPRSTGELFF TRBV7-9 .
CASSQDEAGARTLVF TRBV3-1/TRBV3-2 .
CAWGGRGAQEQFF TRBV30 .
CASSPPPRGSGYTF TRBV18 .
CAKSGTGVKETQYF TRBV27 TRBD1
CASTRTVSGANVLTF TRBV3-1/TRBV3-2 .
CASSLRDTNYGYTF TRBV5-1 .
CASSSGGSVNTIYF TRBV6-5 .
CASSLVQETQYF TRBV5-1 .
CASSLRGTGNEQFF TRBV3-1/TRBV3-2 TRBD1
CASSLGLDSPSGNTIYF TRBV7-2 .
CASSLAAGANTEAFF TRBV11-2 .
CASSVERGGGSGANVLTF TRBV9 .
CASPDGLAGGLGGTDTQYF TRBV5-8 TRBD2
CASKAAGVNIQYF TRBV6-5 TRBD2
CASSLGTGYENTEAFF TRBV9 TRBD1
CASSSPRGQETQYF TRBV5-6 TRBD1
CASKLGGEKLFF TRBV2 .
CASSGTVDYGYTF TRBV6-5 TRBD1
CASSPPPRAGDTIYF TRBV18 .
CASGEETQYF TRBV7-9 .
CSVVGIGGVNTEAFF TRBV29-1 .
CASSLRGADTQYF TRBV7-3 .
CASSAASGGPQETQYF TRBV19 TRBD2
CASSSPDRDSTGELFF TRBV5-1 TRBD1
CARASGARETQYF TRBV6-5 .
CASSFGGGPGELFF TRBV7-3 TRBD2
CASSLNRGAGTGELFF TRBV7-3 TRBD1
CASSAKGQNTGELFF TRBV5-8 .
CATSETGTGLGQPQHF TRBV24-1 TRBD1
CASSYSGASGNTIYF TRBV6-6 .
CASSNNYNEQFF TRBV2 .
CASSRDRTANYGYTF TRBV6-5 .